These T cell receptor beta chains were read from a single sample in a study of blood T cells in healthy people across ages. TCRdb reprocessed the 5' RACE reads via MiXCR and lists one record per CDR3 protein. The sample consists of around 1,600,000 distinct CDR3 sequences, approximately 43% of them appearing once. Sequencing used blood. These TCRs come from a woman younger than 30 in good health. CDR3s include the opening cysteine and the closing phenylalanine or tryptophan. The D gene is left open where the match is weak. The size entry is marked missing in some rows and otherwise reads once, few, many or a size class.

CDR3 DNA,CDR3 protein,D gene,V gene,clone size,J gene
TGTGCCAGCAGCTTATCCTTCTCAGAGCAGTACTTC,CASSLSFSEQYF,-,TRBV7-2,few,TRBJ2-4
TGCAGTGCTAGAGAACCCGGTGACTACGCCGGGGAGCAGTACTTC,CSAREPGDYAGEQYF,-,TRBV20-1,-,TRBJ2-7
TGCGCCAGCAGCCAAGCAAGAGGGGTCAGGAGCTATGGCTACACCTTC,CASSQARGVRSYGYTF,-,TRBV4-3,-,TRBJ1-2
TGTGCCAGCAGCTCCGGGACTCGGGTGCAGCCCCAGCATTTT,CASSSGTRVQPQHF,-,TRBV2,-,TRBJ1-5
TGCGCCAGCAGCTTGTTCCAGCGGGCCCTATCTAGCACAGATACGCAGTATTTT,CASSLFQRALSSTDTQYF,-,TRBV5-1,-,TRBJ2-3
TGTGCCATCAGGGACAGGGGTAACTATGGCTACACCTTC,CAIRDRGNYGYTF,TRBD1,TRBV10-3,few,TRBJ1-2
TGCAGCACGGGACTAGCGGGACACGAGCAGTTCTTC,CSTGLAGHEQFF,TRBD2,TRBV29-1,-,TRBJ2-1
TGTGCCAGCAGACAGACAGCGAACACAGATACGCAGTATTTT,CASRQTANTDTQYF,-,TRBV7-2,many,TRBJ2-3
TGTGCCAGCAGCCAAGGTCTAGCGGATTCCTACAATGAGCAGTTCTTC,CASSQGLADSYNEQFF,TRBD2,TRBV3-1,many,TRBJ2-1
TGCGCCAGCAGCCAGGCACCGGGACTAGACTCGTATTTT,CASSQAPGLDSYF,TRBD2,TRBV4-1,-,TRBJ2-3
TGCAGTGCCCAGGGACATCAGCAAGGGCCCCAGCATTTT,CSAQGHQQGPQHF,-,TRBV20-1,few,TRBJ1-5
TGTGCCAGCAGCGGTTCTGGGACTAGCGGCACAGATACGCAGTATTTT,CASSGSGTSGTDTQYF,TRBD2,TRBV7-9,few,TRBJ2-3
TGTGCCTGTAGTAGGTCAGGGTGGGGGAGAAGCAATCAGCCCCAGCATTTT,CACSRSGWGRSNQPQHF,-,TRBV30,many,TRBJ1-5
TGCAGCGGCCGGACAGGGCCCTACAATGAGCAGTACTTC,CSGRTGPYNEQYF,TRBD1,TRBV29-1,-,TRBJ2-7
TGTGCCAGCAGTGGTACGGTGGACAGGGTCGAGGGCTACACCTTC,CASSGTVDRVEGYTF,TRBD1,TRBV12-3/TRBV12-4,few,TRBJ1-2
TGTGCCAGCAGCTTCCCAGGGAGATCTTATGGCTACACCTTC,CASSFPGRSYGYTF,-,TRBV7-2,few,TRBJ1-2
TGCGCCAGCAGCCTGGGTGGGGTGGAGCATAATTCACCCCTCCACTTT,CASSLGGVEHNSPLHF,-,TRBV4-3,-,TRBJ1-6
TGTGCCAGCAGGATTGACAGTGTAGCCAAAAACATTCAGTACTTC,CASRIDSVAKNIQYF,-,TRBV6-5,-,TRBJ2-4
TGTGCCAGCAGCACCCTCGTTGGAACTAATGAAAAACTGTTTTTT,CASSTLVGTNEKLFF,-,TRBV7-9,few,TRBJ1-4
TGCAGCGGAGGGGACAGAGCCTACGAGCAGTACTTC,CSGGDRAYEQYF,TRBD1,TRBV29-1,many,TRBJ2-7
TGCGCCAGCAGCCGGTCGGGACAGCCCTACGAGCAGTTCTTC,CASSRSGQPYEQFF,TRBD1,TRBV4-1,once,TRBJ2-1
TGTGCCAGCAGTTCCGGTTGCACCATATATTTT,CASSSGCTIYF,-,TRBV12-3/TRBV12-4,-,TRBJ1-3
TGTGCCAGCAGTTACCCGCGTGTCGGGGTGGAATCCTATGGCTACACCTTC,CASSYPRVGVESYGYTF,-,TRBV6-5,-,TRBJ1-2
TGTGCCAGCAGCTTAGTGGAGGTTTTCCAAGAGACCCAGTACTTC,CASSLVEVFQETQYF,-,TRBV7-9,-,TRBJ2-5
TGTGCCAGCAGCCAAAGACAAGCCTCTGGCTACACCTTC,CASSQRQASGYTF,-,TRBV3-1,few,TRBJ1-2
TGTGCCAGCCGTTTGGGAGGGCAAGAGACCCAGTACTTC,CASRLGGQETQYF,TRBD2,TRBV12-3/TRBV12-4,-,TRBJ2-5
TGTGCCAGCAGTTACCGCTCCCCTAGCGGCGAGCAGTACTTC,CASSYRSPSGEQYF,TRBD2,TRBV6-2/TRBV6-3,-,TRBJ2-7
TGCGCCAGCAGCCAGGGACGGATAAACACTGAAGCTTTCTTT,CASSQGRINTEAFF,-,TRBV5-1,-,TRBJ1-1
TGTGCCAGCAGCTTAGAAGGGCCAAGTGAGCAGTTCTTC,CASSLEGPSEQFF,-,TRBV11-3,-,TRBJ2-1
TGTGCCAGCAGCTTGGTGGGGACTGAGGAACAGCCCCAGCATTTT,CASSLVGTEEQPQHF,-,TRBV7-2,few,TRBJ1-5
TGCAGTGCCCTAGCGGGGGATGTAGAGACCCAGTACTTC,CSALAGDVETQYF,TRBD2,TRBV20-1,-,TRBJ2-5
TGTGCCAGCAGCCCGGGACTAGTCACAGATACGCAGTATTTT,CASSPGLVTDTQYF,TRBD2,TRBV7-2,many,TRBJ2-3
TGCAGCGGGATGGACACTGAAGCTTTCTTT,CSGMDTEAFF,-,TRBV29-1,-,TRBJ1-1
TGTGCCAGCAGTTTATTGGGGGTTGGCTATGGCTACACCTTC,CASSLLGVGYGYTF,-,TRBV27,many,TRBJ1-2
TGTGCCAGCTCCCGGCAAGCGGGGGGACCCACAGACACGCAGTATTTT,CASSRQAGGPTDTQYF,TRBD2,TRBV7-9,-,TRBJ2-3
TGTGCCAGCAACAAGGAGGGGGGGGACACTGAAGCTTTCTTT,CASNKEGGDTEAFF,-,TRBV2,-,TRBJ1-1
TGTGCCAGTACCCTATCACGGGGTCGCGGCACAGATACGCAGTATTTT,CASTLSRGRGTDTQYF,-,TRBV2,-,TRBJ2-3